This TCR beta chain was found in a study of cytomegalovirus exposure and HLA in healthy donors. V was clipped by 1 base and J by 4 bases, with 7 bases between them. Germline V gene sequence: CDR1 SEHNR, CDR2 FQNEAQ (reference sequence). The CDR3 contains 14 residues. In the PCR, 60 Vbeta and 13 Jbeta primers were used. Here immunoSEQ multiplex PCR was the method, and the copy in TCRdb shows in-frame clones only, minus some. The sample has under 150,000 clones, 80% seen once. This receptor was identified in a human donor in good health. Sequencing used PBMCs. This chain links TRBV7-9 with TRBJ2-2, with D maybe TRBD1 (5 bases). For the CDR3, the DNA is TGTGCCAGCAGCTTAGAGGGGTTCACCGGGGAGCTGTTTTTT. Translated, it gives CASSLEGFTGELFF.